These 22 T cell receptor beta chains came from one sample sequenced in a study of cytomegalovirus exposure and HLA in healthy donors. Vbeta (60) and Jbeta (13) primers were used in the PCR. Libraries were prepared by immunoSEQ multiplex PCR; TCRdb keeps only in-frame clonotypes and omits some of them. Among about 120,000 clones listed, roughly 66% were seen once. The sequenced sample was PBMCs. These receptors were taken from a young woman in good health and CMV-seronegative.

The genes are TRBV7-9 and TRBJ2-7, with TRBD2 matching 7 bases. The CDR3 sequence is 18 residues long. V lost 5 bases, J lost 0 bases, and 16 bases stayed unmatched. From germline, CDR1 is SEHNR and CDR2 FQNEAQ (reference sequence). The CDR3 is CASSNRWRERGNSYEQYF. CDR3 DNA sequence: TGTGCCAGCAGCAACCGATGGCGAGAGCGGGGAAACTCCTACGAGCAGTACTTC.

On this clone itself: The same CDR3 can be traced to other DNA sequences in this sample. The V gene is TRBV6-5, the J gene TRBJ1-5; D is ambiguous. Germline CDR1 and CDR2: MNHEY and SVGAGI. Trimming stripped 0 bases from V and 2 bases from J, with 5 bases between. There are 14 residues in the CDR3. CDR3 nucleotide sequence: TGTGCCAGCAGTTACTCCCGGGGCAATCAGCCCCAGCATTTT. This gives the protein CASSYSRGNQPQHF.

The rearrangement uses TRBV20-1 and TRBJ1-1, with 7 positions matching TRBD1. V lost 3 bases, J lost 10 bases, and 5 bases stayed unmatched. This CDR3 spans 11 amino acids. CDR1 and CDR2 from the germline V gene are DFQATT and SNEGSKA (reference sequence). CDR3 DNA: TGCAGTGCTAGTCAGGGGGTACGAGCTTTCTTT. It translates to CSASQGVRAFF.

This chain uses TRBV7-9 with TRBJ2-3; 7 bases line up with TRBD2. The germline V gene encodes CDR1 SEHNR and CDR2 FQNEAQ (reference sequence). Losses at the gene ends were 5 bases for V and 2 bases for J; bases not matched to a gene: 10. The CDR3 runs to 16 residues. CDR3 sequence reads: CASSIGGEKHTDTQYF. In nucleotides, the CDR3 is TGTGCCAGCAGCATTGGGGGGGAGAAGCACACAGATACGCAGTATTTT. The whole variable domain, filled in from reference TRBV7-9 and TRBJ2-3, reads DTGVSQNPRHKITKRGQNVTFRCDPISEHNRLYWYRQTLGQGPEFLTYFQNEAQLEKSRLLSDRFSAERPKGSFSTLEIQRTEQGDSAMYLCASSIGGEKHTDTQYFGPGTRLTVL.

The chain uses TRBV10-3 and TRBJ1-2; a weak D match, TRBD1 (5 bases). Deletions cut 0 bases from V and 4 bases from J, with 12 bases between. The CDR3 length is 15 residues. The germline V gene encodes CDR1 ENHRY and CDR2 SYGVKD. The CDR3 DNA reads TGTGCCATCAGTGAGTCCGGGACTAGAGGCTATGGCTACACCTTC. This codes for CAISESGTRGYGYTF.

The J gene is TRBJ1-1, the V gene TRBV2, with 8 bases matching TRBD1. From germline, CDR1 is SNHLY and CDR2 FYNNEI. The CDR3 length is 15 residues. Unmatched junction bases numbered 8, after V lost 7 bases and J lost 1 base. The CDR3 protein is CASNPTGGGNTEAFF. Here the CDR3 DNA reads TGTGCCAGCAACCCAACAGGGGGGGGGAACACTGAAGCTTTCTTT. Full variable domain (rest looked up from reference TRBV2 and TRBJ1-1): EPEVTQTPSHQVTQMGQEVILRCVPISNHLYFYWYRQILGQKVEFLVSFYNNEISEKSEIFDDQFSVERPDGSNFTLKIRSTKLEDSAMYFCASNPTGGGNTEAFFGQGTRLTVV.

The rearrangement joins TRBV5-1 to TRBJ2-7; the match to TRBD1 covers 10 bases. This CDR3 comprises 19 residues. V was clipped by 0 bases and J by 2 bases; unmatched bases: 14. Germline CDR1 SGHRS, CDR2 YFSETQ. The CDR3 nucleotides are TGCGCCAGCAGCTTGGGAGGGACAGGGGATCAACTCCGTCCCTACGAGCAGTACTTC. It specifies CASSLGGTGDQLRPYEQYF.

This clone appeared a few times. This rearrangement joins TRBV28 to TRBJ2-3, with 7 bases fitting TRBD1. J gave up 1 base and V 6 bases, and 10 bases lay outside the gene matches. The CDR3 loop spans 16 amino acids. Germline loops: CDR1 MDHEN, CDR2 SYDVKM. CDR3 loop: CASSLRQGRGTDTQYF. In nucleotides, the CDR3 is TGTGCCAGCAGCCTTCGACAGGGAAGGGGCACAGATACGCAGTATTTT.

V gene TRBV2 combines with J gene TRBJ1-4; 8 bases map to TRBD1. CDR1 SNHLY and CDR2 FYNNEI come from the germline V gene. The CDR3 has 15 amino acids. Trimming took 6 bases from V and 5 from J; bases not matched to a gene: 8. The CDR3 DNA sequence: TGTGCCAGCAGCGGACAGGGTATGGGAAATGAAAAACTGTTTTTT. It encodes CASSGQGMGNEKLFF.

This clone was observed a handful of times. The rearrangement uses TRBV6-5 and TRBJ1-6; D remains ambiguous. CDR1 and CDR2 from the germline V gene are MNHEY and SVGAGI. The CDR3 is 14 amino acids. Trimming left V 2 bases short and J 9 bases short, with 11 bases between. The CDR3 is CASSYEGGSSPLHF. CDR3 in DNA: TGTGCCAGCAGTTACGAGGGAGGCAGTTCACCCCTCCACTTT.

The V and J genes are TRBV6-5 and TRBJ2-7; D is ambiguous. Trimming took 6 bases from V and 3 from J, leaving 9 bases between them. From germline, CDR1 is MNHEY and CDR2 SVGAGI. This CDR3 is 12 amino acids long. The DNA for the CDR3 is TGTGCCAGCAGACCGAACAACTACGAGCAGTACTTC. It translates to CASRPNNYEQYF.

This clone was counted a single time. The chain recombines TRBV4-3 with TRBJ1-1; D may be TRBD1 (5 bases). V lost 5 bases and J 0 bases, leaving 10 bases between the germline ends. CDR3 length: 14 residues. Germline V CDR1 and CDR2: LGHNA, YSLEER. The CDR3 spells CASSATVMNTEAFF. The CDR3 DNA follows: TGCGCCAGCAGCGCGACAGTTATGAACACTGAAGCTTTCTTT.

CDR3 DNA: TGTGCCAGCAATTTGGACAGGGGGCTGGATACGCAGTATTTT. Its protein product is CASNLDRGLDTQYF. V is TRBV6-1 and J is TRBJ2-3, with 11 nucleotides matching TRBD1. V dropped 7 bases and J dropped 6; count of bases not matched to a gene: 6. CDR3 length: 14 residues. The germline CDR1 and CDR2 sequences are MNHNS and SASEGT.

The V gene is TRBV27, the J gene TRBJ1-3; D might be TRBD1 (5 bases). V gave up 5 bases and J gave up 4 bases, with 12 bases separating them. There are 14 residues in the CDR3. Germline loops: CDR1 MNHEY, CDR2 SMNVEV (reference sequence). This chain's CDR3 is CASSPGHSGNTIYF. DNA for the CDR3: TGTGCCAGCAGTCCCGGACACTCGGGAAACACCATATATTTT.

CDR3 residues: CAWSSSGNQPQHF. The CDR3 region has the DNA TGTGCCTGGAGTTCCTCTGGCAATCAGCCCCAGCATTTT. The chain links TRBV30 to TRBJ1-5; the D is unclear. Germline values: CDR1 GTSNPN, CDR2 SVGIG (reference sequence). Trimming pared 2 bases from V and 2 bases from J, leaving 7 bases between. The CDR3 covers 13 residues.

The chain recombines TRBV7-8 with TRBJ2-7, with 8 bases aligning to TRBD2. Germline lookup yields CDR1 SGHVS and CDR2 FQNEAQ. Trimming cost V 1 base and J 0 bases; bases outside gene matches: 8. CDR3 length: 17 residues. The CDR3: CASSLGFRAGGSYEQYF. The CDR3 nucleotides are TGTGCCAGCAGCTTAGGTTTCAGGGCGGGGGGCTCCTACGAGCAGTACTTC.

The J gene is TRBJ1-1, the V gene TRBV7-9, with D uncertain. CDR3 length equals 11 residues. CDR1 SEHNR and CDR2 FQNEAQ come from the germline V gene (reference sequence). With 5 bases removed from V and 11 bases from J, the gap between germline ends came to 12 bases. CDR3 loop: CASSPSTTAFF. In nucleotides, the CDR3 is TGTGCCAGCAGCCCATCGACAACGGCTTTCTTT.

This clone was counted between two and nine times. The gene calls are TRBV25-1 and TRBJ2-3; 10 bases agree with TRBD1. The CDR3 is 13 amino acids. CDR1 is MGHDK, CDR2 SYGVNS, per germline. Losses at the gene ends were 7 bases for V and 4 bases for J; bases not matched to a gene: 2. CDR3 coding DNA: TGTGCCAGCAATGACAGGGGGCCAGATACGCAGTATTTT. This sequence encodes CASNDRGPDTQYF.

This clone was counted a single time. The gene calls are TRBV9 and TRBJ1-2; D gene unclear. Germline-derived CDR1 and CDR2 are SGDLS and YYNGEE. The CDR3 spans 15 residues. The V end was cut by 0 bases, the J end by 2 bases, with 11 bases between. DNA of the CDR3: TGTGCCAGCAGCGTAGCTCCTAGCGAAAACTATGGCTACACCTTC. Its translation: CASSVAPSENYGYTF.

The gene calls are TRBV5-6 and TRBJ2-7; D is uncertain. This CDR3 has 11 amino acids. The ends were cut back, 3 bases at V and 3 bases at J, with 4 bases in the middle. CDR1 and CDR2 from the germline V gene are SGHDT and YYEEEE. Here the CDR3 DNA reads TGTGCCAGCAGCTCCAACTACGAGCAGTACTTC. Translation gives CASSSNYEQYF.

CDR3 amino acids: CASNRERDDTQYF. In DNA, the CDR3 is TGTGCCAGCAACCGAGAGCGGGACGATACGCAGTATTTT. The chain employs TRBV9 and TRBJ2-3, with TRBD2 identical over 7 bases. From germline, CDR1 is SGDLS and CDR2 YYNGEE. This CDR3 region has 13 residues. V shed 6 bases and J 6 bases; nucleotides not matched to a gene: 7.

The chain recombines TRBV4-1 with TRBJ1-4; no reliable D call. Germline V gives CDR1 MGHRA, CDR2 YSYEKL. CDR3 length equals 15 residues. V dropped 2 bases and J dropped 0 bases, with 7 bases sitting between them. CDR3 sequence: CASSQFSTTNEKLFF. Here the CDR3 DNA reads TGCGCCAGCAGCCAATTCAGTACAACTAATGAAAAACTGTTTTTT.